This TCR beta chain was captured by sequencing in a study of cytomegalovirus exposure and HLA in healthy donors. The CDR3 contains 14 residues. In germline, CDR1 is SGHVS, CDR2 FQNEAQ. V was pared by 5 bases and J by 4 bases, with 4 bases of the junction left unmatched. Remarks on this clone: Its antigen is currently unknown.

13 Jbeta primers and 60 Vbeta primers were used for the PCR. Generated by immunoSEQ multiplex PCR, the TCRdb table keeps only in-frame clones and is missing some. The data show around 140,000 clones, around 80% seen once. Study-level findings and limits: Researchers reported that a few CMV-associated chains were confirmed in vitro as CMV antigen-specific.

This chain connects TRBV7-8 to TRBJ1-5; TRBD1 matches at 8 bases. The source material was PBMCs. The receptor's source is a man aged 18 to 29 in good health and CMV-seropositive. CDR3 loop: CASSPRTGNQPQHF. Here the CDR3 DNA reads TGTGCCAGCAGCCCCCGGACAGGGAATCAGCCCCAGCATTTT.